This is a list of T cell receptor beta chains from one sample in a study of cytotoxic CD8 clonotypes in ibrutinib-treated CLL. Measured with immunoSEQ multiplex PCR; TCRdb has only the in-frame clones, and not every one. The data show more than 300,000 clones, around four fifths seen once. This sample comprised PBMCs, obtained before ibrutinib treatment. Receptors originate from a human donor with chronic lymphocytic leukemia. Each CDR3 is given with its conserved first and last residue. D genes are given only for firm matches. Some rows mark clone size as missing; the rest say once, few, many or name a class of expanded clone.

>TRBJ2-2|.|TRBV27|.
TGTGCCAGCAGTTTAACCTCTTTGGGGGAGCTGTTTTTT
CASSLTSLGELFF
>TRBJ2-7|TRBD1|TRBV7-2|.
TGTGCCAGCAGCTGGGACAGGGGCTCCTACGAGCAGTACTTC
CASSWDRGSYEQYF
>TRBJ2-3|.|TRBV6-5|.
TGTGCCAGCAGTTACGTGCTGAGGGGAAGCACAGATACGCAGTATTTT
CASSYVLRGSTDTQYF
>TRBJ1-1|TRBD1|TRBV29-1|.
TGCAGCGGTGACAGGGCGGCAGAAGCTTTCTTT
CSGDRAAEAFF
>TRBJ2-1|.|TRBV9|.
TGTGCCAGCAGCTCGGACTATTACAATGAGCAGTTCTTC
CASSSDYYNEQFF
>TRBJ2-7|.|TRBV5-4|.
TGTGCCAGCAGCTTGGGTGGGTTAGCGAGAACCTACGAGCAGTACTTC
CASSLGGLARTYEQYF
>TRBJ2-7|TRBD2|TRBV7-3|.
TGTGCCAGCAGCTTAACCGCGGGACTAGCGGCCTACGAGCAGTACTTC
CASSLTAGLAAYEQYF
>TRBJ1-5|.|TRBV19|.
TGTGCCAGTCAGCAATGGGGCAGGGGAAGAAATCAGCCCCAGCATTTT
CASQQWGRGRNQPQHF
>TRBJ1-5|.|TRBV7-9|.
TGTGCCAGCAGCGATGCAGGGAGGAATAGCAATCAGCCCCAGCATTTT
CASSDAGRNSNQPQHF
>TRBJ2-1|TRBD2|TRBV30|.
TGTGCCTGTGACAGGGGACTAGCGTTCAGCTCCTACAATGAGCAGTTCTTC
CACDRGLAFSSYNEQFF
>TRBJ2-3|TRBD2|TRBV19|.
TGTGCCACCTCCGGACTAGAAAGCACAGATACGCAGTATTTT
CATSGLESTDTQYF
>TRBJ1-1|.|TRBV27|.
TGTGCCAGCAGTGGACGAGGGAGTTTGGCTTCGGGAACTGAAGCTTTCTTT
CASSGRGSLASGTEAFF
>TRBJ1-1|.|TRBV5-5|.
TGTGCCAGCAGTTTAACAGGGTACGCTGAAGCTTTCTTT
CASSLTGYAEAFF
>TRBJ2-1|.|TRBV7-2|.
TGTGCCAGCAGCAAGACAGGAGGATACTACAATGAGCAGTTCTTC
CASSKTGGYYNEQFF
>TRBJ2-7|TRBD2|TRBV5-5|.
TGTGCCAGCAGCTTACGACTAGCGGGAATAACCTCCTACGAGCAGTACTTC
CASSLRLAGITSYEQYF
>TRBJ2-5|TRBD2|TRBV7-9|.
TGTGCCAGCAGCTTAGCGCGACTAGCGGGTCAAGAGACCCAGTACTTC
CASSLARLAGQETQYF
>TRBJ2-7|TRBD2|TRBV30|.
TGTGCCTGGACTAGCGGGGCCTACGAGCAGTACTTC
CAWTSGAYEQYF
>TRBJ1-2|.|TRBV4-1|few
TGCGCCAGCAGCCAAGGAAACCGAGGGGCCTTCTATGGCTACACCTTC
CASSQGNRGAFYGYTF
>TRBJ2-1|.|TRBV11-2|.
TGTGCCAGCATGAGCTTGAGGCATCGCAATGAGCAGTTCTTC
CASMSLRHRNEQFF
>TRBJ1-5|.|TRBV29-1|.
TGCAGCGTTGTATTTGGGTTCAGTCAGCCCCAGCATTTT
CSVVFGFSQPQHF
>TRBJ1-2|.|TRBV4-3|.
TGCGCCAGCAGCCAAGAATCCAGGGGAGCTAACTATGGCTACACCTTC
CASSQESRGANYGYTF
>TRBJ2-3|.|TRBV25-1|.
TGTGCCAGCAGTGGGGATGACGGGACAGATACGCAGTATTTT
CASSGDDGTDTQYF
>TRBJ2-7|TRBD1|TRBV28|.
TGTGCCAGCAGTCGGTCGTTCACAGGGGGGCGCCGCTACGAGCAGTACTTC
CASSRSFTGGRRYEQYF
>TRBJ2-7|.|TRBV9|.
TGTGCCAGCAGCGCCAGGAGGGACATACGGACCTACGAGCAGTACTTC
CASSARRDIRTYEQYF
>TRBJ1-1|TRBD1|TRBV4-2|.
TGTGCCAGCAGCCAAGCCCAGGGGGTGAACACTGAAGCTTTCTTT
CASSQAQGVNTEAFF
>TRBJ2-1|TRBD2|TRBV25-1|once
TGTGCCAGCAGCTCCGGGACTAGCGGTTACAATGAGCAGTTCTTC
CASSSGTSGYNEQFF
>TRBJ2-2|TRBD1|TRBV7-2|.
TGTGCCAGCAGCTCCCGGACAGGCGCGAACACCGGGGAGCTGTTTTTT
CASSSRTGANTGELFF
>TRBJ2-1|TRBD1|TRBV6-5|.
TGTGCCAGCAGTTACCCAGGGGGCAAGGACAATGAGCAGTTCTTC
CASSYPGGKDNEQFF
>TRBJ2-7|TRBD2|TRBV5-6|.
TGTGCCAGCAGCTCCGTAGCGGGAGTCCTTGACGAGCAGTACTTC
CASSSVAGVLDEQYF
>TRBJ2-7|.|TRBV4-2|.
TGTGCCAGCAGCCAAGATATAACAGCAGTCTCCTACGAGCAGTACTTC
CASSQDITAVSYEQYF
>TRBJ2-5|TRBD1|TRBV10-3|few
TGTGCCATCAGTGACGGTCAGGGGGCGCGGGAGACCCAGTACTTC
CAISDGQGARETQYF
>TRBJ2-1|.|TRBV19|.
TGTGCCAGTAGTAATGTATTGGACTTAAGGTTCTTC
CASSNVLDLRFF
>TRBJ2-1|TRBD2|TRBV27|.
TGTGCCAGCAGTTTTAGCTTTGCGGGAGGCTACAATGAGCAGTTCTTC
CASSFSFAGGYNEQFF
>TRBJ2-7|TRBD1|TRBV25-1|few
TGTGCCAGCAGTGAATATTTCCAGGGGGCCCACTACGAGCAGTACTTC
CASSEYFQGAHYEQYF
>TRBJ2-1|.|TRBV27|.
TGTGCCGTATGGAGCTCCTACAATGAGCAGTTCTTC
CAVWSSYNEQFF
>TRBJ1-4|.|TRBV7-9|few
TGTGCCAGCAGCCCCCCGGCAGGGATTGAAAAACTGTTTTTT
CASSPPAGIEKLFF
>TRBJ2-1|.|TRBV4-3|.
TGCGCCAGCAGCCCGCGTTGGGGCGGAGACAGTGGGATTGGGGGCTCCTACAATGAGCAGTTCTTC
CASSPRWGGDSGIGGSYNEQFF
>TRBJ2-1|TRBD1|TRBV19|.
TGTGCCAGTCGAGGACAGGGGACATATGAGCAGTTCTTC
CASRGQGTYEQFF
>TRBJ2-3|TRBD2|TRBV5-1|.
TGCGCCAGCAGCCCAGCGGGAGGGGGCACAGATACGCAGTATTTT
CASSPAGGGTDTQYF
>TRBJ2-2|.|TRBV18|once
TGTGCCAGCTCACCAGGGCGGGAAATGACCGGGGAGCTGTTTTTT
CASSPGREMTGELFF